This note documents a single T cell receptor beta chain sequence. Its antigen is not known. Constant-segment primers were used for 5'RACE, and the resulting TCR alpha and TCR beta cDNA libraries carried sample barcodes and UMIs. TCRdb re-called the 5' RACE reads with MiXCR, one entry per CDR3 protein. The profile shows 550,000 to 600,000 distinct CDR3 sequences, about a fifth of them singletons. Germline V gene lookup returns CDR1 SGHAT and CDR2 FQNNGV. The CDR3 length is 16 residues. V was pared by 5 bases and J by 4 bases, with 6 bases of the junction left unmatched. This sample was included in a study of T-cell memory formation after mild COVID-19. Study-level results: Researchers report contracting CD4+ clones mostly in CM and EM, with CD8+ clones in EMRA. From day 15 to 85, contracting clones were balanced between CD4 and CD8, whereas later expanders leaned toward CD4+. Within pre-infection memory, some responding clones were found, suggesting cross-reactive memory joined.

The gene calls are TRBV11-2 and TRBJ2-1, with TRBD2 matching over 12 bases. The sequence derives from an adult woman who had mild COVID-19 (a few samples of this study predate the infection). Cell type and time point are not known. The source material was PBMCs or a T cell subset sorted from them (not recorded which). In DNA, the CDR3 is TGTGCCAGCAGCCGACTAGCGGGGGACTCTTACAATGAGCAGTTCTTC. Translated: CASSRLAGDSYNEQFF.